One sample yielded the 23 T cell receptor beta chains listed below, sequenced in a study of T cell repertoires in cytomegalovirus infection. A single record per CDR3 protein comes from TCRdb applying MiXCR to the reads. This sample has some 700,000 distinct CDR3 sequences, with around 30% found just once. Antigens of these TCRs are unknown. Specimen: cultured PBMCs, collected from culture after CMV antigen stimulation. Source of these receptors: a human donor in good health (CMV status not recorded). Some clones in this sample may be carry-over from other donors' samples.

A word on this clonotype: A much larger clone differs by one base, so this may be a read error. This rearrangement joins TRBV7-9 to TRBJ2-3; D unresolved. V lost 5 bases and J lost 4, with 10 bases in between. Germline CDR1 SEHNR, CDR2 FQNEAQ (reference sequence). The CDR3 loop spans 13 amino acids. CDR3 residues: CASSPLYADTQYF. The CDR3 coding sequence is TGTGCCAGCAGCCCCCTCTACGCAGATACGCAGTATTTT.

This clonotype turned up a few times. The chain recombines TRBV7-8 with TRBJ2-5, with 8 bases that match TRBD2. This CDR3 has 14 residues. Trimming cost V 6 bases and J 5 bases; bases outside gene matches: 8. Germline CDR1 is SGHVS and CDR2 is FQNEAQ. CDR3 bases: TGTGCCAGCAGTTTGACTAGCGTTTTGGAGACCCAGTACTTC. Protein: CASSLTSVLETQYF.

This clonotype has more than one count but fewer than ten. J is TRBJ2-2 and V is TRBV12-3 or TRBV12-4; D not certain. This CDR3 contains 14 residues. V shed 3 bases and J shed 3 bases, with 8 bases lying between them. CDR3 amino acids: CASSFLSDTGELFF. CDR3 sequence (DNA): TGTGCCAGCAGTTTCTTGTCGGACACCGGGGAGCTGTTTTTT.

This clonotype was found many times. V usage is TRBV7-8 and J usage is TRBJ2-1; 10 bases are shared with TRBD2. J gave up 10 bases and V 2 bases, and 11 bases lay outside the gene matches. The CDR3 has 16 amino acids. The germline V gene encodes CDR1 SGHVS and CDR2 FQNEAQ. CDR3 in amino acids: CASSLSRLAGVLEQFF. CDR3 DNA sequence: TGTGCCAGCAGCTTATCGCGGCTAGCGGGAGTACTCGAGCAGTTCTTC.

This clonotype was counted a few times. Mismatch with germline at one junction end may stem from a read error. V and J are TRBV6-1 and TRBJ2-1; D perhaps matches TRBD1 (5 bases). The CDR3 has 15 residues. Germline V lookup: CDR1 MNHNS, CDR2 SASEGT. The CDR3 region has the DNA TGTGCCAGCAGTGAATGGGGCGGAACTTACAATGAGCAGCTCTTC. Amino acid sequence: CASSEWGGTYNEQLF.

This clonotype was recorded a few times. The rearrangement links TRBV5-5 to TRBJ1-3; D remains ambiguous. The CDR3 is made up of 11 amino acids. V was trimmed by 7 bases and J by 4 bases, leaving 6 bases between them. CDR1 is SGHKS and CDR2 is YYEKEE in the germline V gene (reference sequence). This chain's CDR3 is CASLLGNTIYF. The CDR3 DNA reads TGTGCCAGCCTACTGGGAAACACCATATATTTT.

The V gene is TRBV20-1, the J gene TRBJ2-5, with 7 bases that match TRBD2. The CDR3 spans 15 residues. The germline V gene encodes CDR1 DFQATT and CDR2 SNEGSKA (reference sequence). Trimming at V came to 6 bases and at J to 2 bases, leaving 12 bases not matched to a gene. This CDR3 reads CSAVRWAGVQETQYF. The DNA for the CDR3 is TGCAGTGCCGTTCGGTGGGCGGGGGTACAAGAGACCCAGTACTTC.

The J gene is TRBJ2-1, the V gene TRBV6-5; 13 nucleotides agree with TRBD2. The junction had 2 bases not matched to a gene; V was cut back by 0 bases and J by 6 bases. Germline V gene data show CDR1 as MNHEY and CDR2 as SVGAGI. There are 16 residues in the CDR3. In nucleotides, the CDR3 is TGTGCCAGCAGTTACTCGACTAGCGGGAGGCCCAATGAGCAGTTCTTC. Protein: CASSYSTSGRPNEQFF.

The rearrangement links TRBV7-2 to TRBJ2-5, with D perhaps TRBD2 (6 bases). This CDR3 is built from 12 residues. Trimming cost V 5 bases and J 7 bases, with 11 bases left between them. The germline V gene encodes CDR1 SGHTA and CDR2 FQGNSA. Here the CDR3 reads CASSTDGGTQYF. In DNA form, the CDR3 reads TGTGCCAGCAGCACGGACGGGGGGACCCAGTACTTC. The whole variable domain, filled in from reference TRBV7-2 and TRBJ2-5, reads GAGVSQSPSNKVTEKGKDVELRCDPISGHTALYWYRQSLGQGLEFLIYFQGNSAPDKSGLPSDRFSAERTGGSVSTLTIQRTQQEDSAVYLCASSTDGGTQYFGPGTRLLVL.

V is TRBV11-2 and J is TRBJ2-5; D remains ambiguous. This CDR3 comprises 15 residues. Looked up from germline, CDR1 is SGHAT and CDR2 is FQNNGV. V was clipped by 4 bases and J by 1 base, with 13 bases between them. Here the CDR3 DNA reads TGTGCCAGCAGCTCCCGTTCGGGCTCCCAAGAGACCCAGTACTTC. This sequence encodes CASSSRSGSQETQYF.

The chain combines TRBV25-1 with TRBJ1-1, with D possibly TRBD1 on 5 matching bases. Trimming removed 4 bases at V and 4 bases at J, with 19 bases between. The germline CDR1 and CDR2 sequences are MGHDK and SYGVNS. CDR3 length: 16 residues. CDR3 protein: CASSGDPIDRATEAFF. The DNA of the CDR3 is TGTGCCAGCAGTGGGGACCCGATCGATAGGGCCACTGAAGCTTTCTTT. The full variable domain, with the rest looked up from reference TRBV25-1 and TRBJ1-1, is EADIYQTPRYLVIGTGKKITLECSQTMGHDKMYWYQQDPGMELHLIHYSYGVNSTEKGDLSSESTVSRIRTEHFPLTLESARPSHTSQYLCASSGDPIDRATEAFFGQGTRLTVV.

This chain links TRBV20-1 with TRBJ2-4; the D gene is possibly TRBD1 (5 bases). Looked up from germline, CDR1 is DFQATT and CDR2 is SNEGSKA (reference sequence). The V end lost 6 bases, the J end lost 4 bases, and 13 bases lay between the germline ends. The CDR3 loop spans 13 amino acids. This chain's CDR3 is CSALDRAKNIQYF. In nucleotides, the CDR3 is TGCAGTGCATTAGACAGAGCAAAAAACATTCAGTACTTC.

Details on this clonotype: One end of the junction fails to match germline, which may point to a read error. DNA for the CDR3: TGTGCCAGCAGCCACCAACAGGATCAGCCCCAGCATTTT. Translated: CASSHQQDQPQHF. The rearrangement uses TRBV4-1 and TRBJ1-5, with D possibly being TRBD1 (5 bases). Germline V lookup: CDR1 MGHRA, CDR2 YSYEKL. The CDR3 loop spans 13 amino acids.

This rearrangement joins TRBV11-2 to TRBJ2-1; the D gene is possibly TRBD2 (6 bases). The ends were cut back, 5 bases at V and 12 bases at J, with 17 bases in the middle. This CDR3 has 13 residues. Germline CDR1 is SGHAT and CDR2 is FQNNGV. CDR3 sequence reads: CASSPHILALQFF. In DNA, the CDR3 is TGTGCCAGCAGCCCCCACATCCTAGCGTTGCAGTTCTTC.

The gene calls are TRBV9 and TRBJ2-7, with D perhaps TRBD1 or TRBD2 (5 bases each). Per germline, CDR1 SGDLS and CDR2 YYNGEE. This CDR3 is built from 16 residues. V lost 3 bases and J lost 3, with 19 bases in between. The CDR3 region is CASSAGGAFAFYEQYF. Here the CDR3 DNA reads TGTGCCAGCAGCGCTGGGGGAGCGTTCGCATTCTACGAGCAGTACTTC.

This clonotype was observed a handful of times. The rearrangement links TRBV5-4 to TRBJ2-1; 8 nucleotides agree with TRBD2. The J segment lost 7 bases and the V segment lost 4 bases, leaving 13 bases of the junction unmatched. There are 16 residues in the CDR3. Germline CDR1 SGHNT, CDR2 YYREEE (reference sequence). The chain's CDR3 is CASSPGGAGKGNEQFF. As DNA, the CDR3 is TGTGCCAGCAGCCCGGGGGGGGCGGGAAAAGGGAATGAGCAGTTCTTC.

The chain is built from TRBV28 and TRBJ1-5; possibly TRBD1 for D (5 bases). Germline-derived CDR1 and CDR2 are MDHEN and SYDVKM. The CDR3 contains 16 residues. V lost 7 bases, J lost 2 bases, and 18 bases lay in between. CDR3 DNA sequence: TGTGCCAGCATCTCTCTCGGGGGATCAGGCAATCAGCCCCAGCATTTT. This codes for CASISLGGSGNQPQHF.

CDR3 nucleotides: TGTGCCAGCAGTGACAGCACGGGGAATCAGCCCCAGCATTTT. It codes for CASSDSTGNQPQHF. V gene TRBV2 combines with J gene TRBJ1-5; D gene unclear. The CDR3 consists of 14 residues. V was clipped by 3 bases and J by 4 bases, with 10 bases between them. Germline V lookup: CDR1 SNHLY, CDR2 FYNNEI.

The rearrangement links TRBV30 to TRBJ2-1; 9 bases match TRBD2. CDR1 and CDR2 from the germline V gene are GTSNPN and SVGIG (reference sequence). Germline trimming cut 2 bases from V and 7 bases from J; bases unmatched to any gene: 9. The CDR3 runs 15 residues. As DNA, the CDR3 is TGTGCCTGGAGTTTAGCGGGAGTAGGTCGGAATGAGCAGTTCTTC. Amino acids: CAWSLAGVGRNEQFF.

Points on this clonotype: One end of the junction is discordant with germline, which a read error may explain. V and J are TRBV5-3 and TRBJ2-1, with 7 bases aligning to TRBD2. Being an ORF, TRBV5-3 has a function that is uncertain. This CDR3 region has 15 residues. CDR3 bases: TGTGCCAGCAGCTTCGGCGGGAGCCGGTACAATGAGCAGTTCTTC. Translated: CASSFGGSRYNEQFF.

The chain uses TRBV2 and TRBJ1-1, with D tentatively TRBD1 (5 bases). Germline loops: CDR1 SNHLY, CDR2 FYNNEI. The length of the CDR3 is 14 residues. Trimming removed 4 bases at V and 5 bases at J, with 14 bases between. The CDR3 spells CASSVGALRTEAFF. CDR3 DNA sequence: TGTGCCAGCAGTGTAGGGGCCCTTAGGACTGAAGCTTTCTTT.

The rearrangement uses TRBV5-4 and TRBJ1-6; TRBD1 is a possible D gene (5 bases). Trimming stripped 4 bases from V and 7 bases from J, with 12 bases between. Looked up from germline, CDR1 is SGHNT and CDR2 is YYREEE (reference sequence). The CDR3 spans 14 residues. The DNA for the CDR3 is TGTGCCAGCAGCAAAGGGGAGGGAAATTCACCCCTCCACTTT. Its translation: CASSKGEGNSPLHF.

The chain employs TRBV7-9 and TRBJ2-1; D remains ambiguous. The CDR3 has 13 amino acids. Trimming took 6 bases from V and 7 from J, leaving 13 bases between them. Germline V gene lookup returns CDR1 SEHNR and CDR2 FQNEAQ (reference sequence). The CDR3 nucleotides are TGTGCCAGCAGGGGCAAGGTAGGGAATGAGCAGTTCTTC. As protein: CASRGKVGNEQFF.